Sequencing of this T cell receptor (beta chain) was carried out in a study of beta chain features in type 1 diabetes. Study outcomes and limitations: TCRB CDR3s were moderately but significantly shorter in Type 1 diabetes patients in all four CD4+ subsets. TCRB repertoires of naive, central memory and Treg cells appeared more similar among patients than among healthy donors.

This clone showed up just a few times. Its specificity is unknown. CD45RO/CCR7/CD25/CD127/CD95/CD27 staining was used to isolate CD4+ naive, central memory, regulatory and stem cell-like memory cells by sorting. The authors reverse transcribed all of the isolated RNA, so sequencing captured expressed TCRB transcripts. This table comes from immunoSEQ multiplex PCR, and its TCRdb copy is limited to in-frame clones, with some not included. The sample holds around 240,000 clones; 16% are singletons and the top ten take roughly 0.08%. V shed 0 bases, J shed 4 bases, and the junction held 2 bases outside the gene matches. Germline V gene sequence: CDR1 SGHRS, CDR2 YFSETQ. The CDR3 spans 15 residues.

V usage is TRBV5-1 and J usage is TRBJ2-3, with 10 bases identical to TRBD2. This clonotype originated in a young man with type 1 diabetes. The sequenced sample consisted of naive CD4+ T cells from blood. CDR3 loop: CASSLGTSGPDTQYF. For the CDR3, the DNA is TGCGCCAGCAGCTTGGGGACTAGCGGACCAGATACGCAGTATTTT.